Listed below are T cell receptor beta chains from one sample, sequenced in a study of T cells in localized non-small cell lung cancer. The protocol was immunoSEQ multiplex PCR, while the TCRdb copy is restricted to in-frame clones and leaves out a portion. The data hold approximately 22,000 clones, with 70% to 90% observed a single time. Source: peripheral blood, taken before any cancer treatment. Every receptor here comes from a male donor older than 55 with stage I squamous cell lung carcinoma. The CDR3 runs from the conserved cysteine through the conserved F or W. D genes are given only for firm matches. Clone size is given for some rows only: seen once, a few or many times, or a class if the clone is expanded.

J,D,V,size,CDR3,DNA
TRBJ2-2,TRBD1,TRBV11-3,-,CASSLGAGGAGELFF,TGTGCCAGCAGCTTAGGGGCAGGGGGAGCCGGGGAGCTGTTTTTT
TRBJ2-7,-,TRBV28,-,CASSQGETVRNEQYF,TGTGCCAGCAGTCAAGGGGAGACAGTAAGGAACGAGCAGTACTTC
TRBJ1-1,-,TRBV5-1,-,CASSFNENTEAFF,TGCGCCAGCAGCTTTAATGAGAACACTGAAGCTTTCTTT
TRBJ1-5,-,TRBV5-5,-,CASSLEQGNQPQHF,TGTGCCAGCAGCTTGGAACAGGGAAATCAGCCCCAGCATTTT
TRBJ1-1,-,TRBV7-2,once,CASSPRTEAFF,TGTGCCAGCAGCCCACGGACTGAAGCTTTCTTT
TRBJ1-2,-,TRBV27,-,CASSSRELYGYTF,TGTGCCAGCAGTTCCCGGGAACTCTATGGCTACACCTTC
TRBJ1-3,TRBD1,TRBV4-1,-,CASSQPRGHGNTIYF,TGCGCCAGCAGCCAACCCAGGGGGCACGGAAACACCATATATTTT
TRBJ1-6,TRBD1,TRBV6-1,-,CASSVSGTGGNSPLHF,TGTGCCAGCAGTGTTTCCGGGACAGGGGGTAATTCACCCCTCCACTTT
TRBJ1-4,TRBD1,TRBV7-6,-,CASSRDRGPTNEKLFF,TGTGCCAGCAGCCGAGACAGGGGCCCAACTAATGAAAAACTGTTTTTT
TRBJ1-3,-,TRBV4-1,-,CASSQDVLTGNTIYF,TGCGCCAGCAGCCAAGACGTCCTCACTGGAAACACCATATATTTT
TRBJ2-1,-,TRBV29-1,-,CSVIGAGSYNEQFF,TGCAGCGTTATAGGGGCTGGCTCCTACAATGAGCAGTTCTTC
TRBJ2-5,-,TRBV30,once,CASRGGETQYF,TGTGCCTCAAGAGGGGGAGAGACCCAGTACTTC
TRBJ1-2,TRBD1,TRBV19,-,CASTSGTANYGYTF,TGTGCCAGTACCTCCGGGACAGCTAACTATGGCTACACCTTC
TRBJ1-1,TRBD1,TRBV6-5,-,CASSHPDRAAEAFF,TGTGCCAGCAGCCATCCTGACAGGGCTGCCGAAGCTTTCTTT
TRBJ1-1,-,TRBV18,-,CASSPFPRVMNTEAFF,TGTGCCAGCTCACCATTCCCTCGTGTGATGAACACTGAAGCTTTCTTT
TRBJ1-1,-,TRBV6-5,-,CASRSESGNTEAFF,TGTGCCAGCAGGTCAGAATCGGGGAACACTGAAGCTTTCTTT
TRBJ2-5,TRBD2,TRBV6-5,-,CASSYGTSVYQETQYF,TGTGCCAGCAGTTACGGGACTAGCGTATATCAAGAGACCCAGTACTTC
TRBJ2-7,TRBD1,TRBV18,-,CASSRYPGQGGYEQYF,TGTGCCAGCTCACGGTATCCCGGACAGGGTGGCTACGAGCAGTACTTC
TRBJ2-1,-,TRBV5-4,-,CASSLLRVPYNEQFF,TGTGCCAGCAGCTTACTGAGGGTCCCCTACAATGAGCAGTTCTTC
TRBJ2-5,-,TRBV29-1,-,CSVETLGGVETQYF,TGCAGCGTTGAAACATTAGGGGGGGTCGAGACCCAGTACTTC
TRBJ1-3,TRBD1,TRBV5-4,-,CASSVGQPSGNTIYF,TGTGCCAGCAGCGTGGGACAGCCCTCTGGAAACACCATATATTTT
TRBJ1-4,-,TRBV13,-,CASDGKLFF,TGTGCCAGCGACGGAAAACTGTTTTTT
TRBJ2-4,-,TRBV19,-,CASNEGKNIQYF,TGTGCCAGTAACGAAGGCAAAAACATTCAGTACTTC
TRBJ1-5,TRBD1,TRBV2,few,CASSGDRENQPQHF,TGTGCCAGCAGCGGGGACAGGGAGAATCAGCCCCAGCATTTT
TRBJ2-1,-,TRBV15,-,CATSRDRGVYNEQFF,TGTGCCACCAGCAGGGATAGGGGGGTCTACAATGAGCAGTTCTTC
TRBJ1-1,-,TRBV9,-,CASSVDIRGAEAFF,TGTGCCAGCAGCGTAGATATCAGGGGTGCTGAAGCTTTCTTT
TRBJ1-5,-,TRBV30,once,CAWSVKGVSNQPQHF,TGTGCCTGGAGTGTAAAGGGAGTAAGCAATCAGCCCCAGCATTTT
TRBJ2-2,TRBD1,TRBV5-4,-,CASRPGQANTGELFF,TGTGCCAGCAGACCCGGACAGGCGAACACCGGGGAGCTGTTTTTT
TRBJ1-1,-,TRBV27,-,CASSLAGDTEAFF,TGTGCCAGCAGTTTGGCAGGGGACACTGAAGCTTTCTTT